The 26 T cell receptor beta chains listed next were all sequenced from one sample in a study of siplizumab effects on memory and regulatory T cells. Profiled with immunoSEQ multiplex PCR; TCRdb holds only in-frame clones, not every one. This table has about 110,000 clones, 92% appearing once. The sample consisted of Tregs sorted from blood. These TCRs come from a human donor in good health.

This chain connects TRBV5-6 to TRBJ2-3, with a weak D call TRBD2 (5 bases). The CDR3 consists of 13 residues. Germline assignment: CDR1 SGHDT and CDR2 YYEEEE. V gave up 4 bases and J gave up 1 base, with 7 bases separating them. The CDR3 nucleotides read TGTGCCAGCAGCCTGGAGGGCACAGATACGCAGTATTTT. This codes for CASSLEGTDTQYF.

This clone was counted only a few times. The gene calls are TRBV18 and TRBJ1-5; D is unclear. CDR1 is KGHSH, CDR2 LQKENI, per germline. Trimming removed 6 bases at V and 0 bases at J, with 3 bases between. The CDR3 spans 12 residues. The CDR3 here is CASSDSNQPQHF. CDR3 in DNA: TGTGCCAGCTCGGATAGCAATCAGCCCCAGCATTTT.

The chain uses TRBV11-3 and TRBJ2-1, with 11 positions matching TRBD2. This CDR3 comprises 16 residues. The germline gives CDR1 SGHNT, CDR2 YENEEA. V shed 3 bases, J shed 10 bases, and the junction held 11 bases outside the gene matches. DNA of the CDR3: TGTGCCAGCAGCTTCACCGGGACTAGCGGAGGGGGGGAGCAGTTCTTC. Its protein is CASSFTGTSGGGEQFF. The full variable domain, rest sourced from reference TRBV11-3 and TRBJ2-1, is EAGVVQSPRYKIIEKKQPVAFWCNPISGHNTLYWYLQNLGQGPELLIRYENEEAVDDSQLPKDRFSAERLKGVDSTLKIQPAELGDSAVYLCASSFTGTSGGGEQFFGPGTRLTVL.

In this sample, this clone turned up once. This rearrangement joins TRBV7-7 to TRBJ2-5; a possible D gene is TRBD2 (5 bases). Trimming left V 5 bases short and J 5 bases short, with 15 bases between. This CDR3 contains 14 residues. Germline V gene data show CDR1 as SSHAT and CDR2 as FNYEAQ (reference sequence). This CDR3 reads CASSRGWTGETQYF. CDR3 bases: TGTGCCAGCAGCCGCGGTTGGACTGGGGAGACCCAGTACTTC.

This chain uses TRBV7-6 with TRBJ1-2; no firm D call. The V end was cut by 1 base, the J end by 4 bases, with 13 bases between. Germline V lookup: CDR1 SGHVS, CDR2 FNYEAQ. CDR3 length: 15 amino acids. The CDR3 sequence is CASSLGSGFAYGYTF. CDR3 bases: TGTGCCAGCAGCTTAGGGAGCGGGTTCGCCTATGGCTACACCTTC.

This CDR3 reads CASSSGGYSPLHF. CDR3 nucleotide sequence: TGTGCCAGCAGCTCAGGGGGATATTCACCCCTCCACTTT. The chain links TRBV7-9 to TRBJ1-6; 7 nucleotides agree with TRBD1. In germline, CDR1 is SEHNR, CDR2 FQNEAQ (reference sequence). The length of the CDR3 is 13 residues. With 4 bases clipped from V and 8 bases from J, the junction kept 2 bases outside the gene matches.

V usage is TRBV27 and J usage is TRBJ1-6; D is possibly TRBD1 (5 bases). V shed 7 bases and J shed 9 bases, with 16 bases lying between them. The CDR3 has 14 residues. The V gene's germline CDR1 is MNHEY and CDR2 SMNVEV (reference sequence). Written as DNA, the CDR3 is TGTGCCAGCACTCCCCGGCCAGGGTCTTCACCCCTCCACTTT. It is translated as CASTPRPGSSPLHF.

This chain connects TRBV6-5 to TRBJ2-7, with D possibly matching TRBD2 (5 bases). This CDR3 is 15 amino acids long. In germline, CDR1 is MNHEY, CDR2 SVGAGI. V lost 0 bases to trimming and J lost 2 bases, with 11 bases between them. The CDR3 sequence is CASSYSSGVPYEQYF. CDR3 DNA: TGTGCCAGCAGTTACTCTTCCGGGGTCCCCTACGAGCAGTACTTC.

The rearrangement joins TRBV11-2 to TRBJ1-5; D is uncertain. The CDR3 contains 14 residues. Germline V gene data show CDR1 as SGHAT and CDR2 as FQNNGV. The V gene lost 1 base and the J gene lost 2 bases, with 6 bases spanning the gap. The CDR3 DNA reads TGTGCCAGCAGCTTAGTGGGAGGCAATCAGCCCCAGCATTTT. Amino acids: CASSLVGGNQPQHF.

The chain is built from TRBV25-1 and TRBJ2-7, with TRBD1 as a possible D gene (5 bases). The CDR3 sequence is 13 residues long. The germline CDR1 and CDR2 sequences are MGHDK and SYGVNS. Trimming shortened V by 2 bases and J by 2 bases, and 7 bases separated the two germline ends. The CDR3 reads CASSEQGAYEQYF. The CDR3 coding sequence is TGTGCCAGCAGTGAACAGGGTGCCTACGAGCAGTACTTC.

This chain uses TRBV5-6 with TRBJ2-6; 7 bases match TRBD1. V was clipped by 1 base and J by 0 bases; unmatched bases: 4. CDR1 and CDR2 from the germline V gene are SGHDT and YYEEEE. The CDR3 loop spans 17 amino acids. The CDR3 reads CASSLRGGVSGANVLTF. Written as DNA, the CDR3 is TGTGCCAGCAGCTTGAGAGGGGGCGTCTCTGGGGCCAACGTCCTGACTTTC.

A single count supports this clone. The rearrangement joins TRBV21-1 to TRBJ1-1. TRBV21-1 is a known pseudogene. CDR3 size: 13 residues. The CDR3 DNA follows: TGTGCCAGCAGCAAAGAGCTGAACACTGAAGCTTTCTTT. This translates into CASSKELNTEAFF.

V is TRBV11-2 and J is TRBJ2-1; no definite D call. From germline, CDR1 is SGHAT and CDR2 FQNNGV. V was cut by 5 bases and J by 8 bases, with 10 bases left in between. The CDR3 extends over 12 amino acids. CDR3 protein: CASSLSGYEQFF. DNA for the CDR3: TGTGCCAGCAGCCTAAGTGGTTATGAGCAGTTCTTC.

The rearrangement links TRBV7-2 to TRBJ2-7, with 9 bases matching TRBD2. CDR3 length equals 13 residues. With V trimmed by 3 bases and J by 4 bases, 1 base remained unmatched. Germline V gene lookup returns CDR1 SGHTA and CDR2 FQGNSA. The CDR3 reads CASSFLAGYEQYF. The CDR3 DNA is TGTGCCAGCAGCTTTCTAGCGGGGTACGAGCAGTACTTC.

The rearrangement joins TRBV19 to TRBJ2-6, with D perhaps given as TRBD1 or TRBD2 (5 bases each). The CDR3 has 17 residues. Trimming left V 1 base short and J 2 bases short, with 12 bases between. Germline V gene sequence: CDR1 LNHDA, CDR2 SQIVND (reference sequence). CDR3 amino acids: CASSIATVGAGANVLTF. CDR3 in DNA: TGTGCCAGTAGTATAGCTACGGTGGGGGCTGGGGCCAACGTCCTGACTTTC.

The rearrangement uses TRBV9 and TRBJ2-2; 10 bases are a match to TRBD2. The CDR3 totals 17 residues. V trimming: 4 bases; J trimming: 4 bases; junction bases outside the gene matches: 10. Germline V lookup: CDR1 SGDLS, CDR2 YYNGEE. The CDR3 DNA is TGTGCCAGCAGCTCATGGACTAGCGGTTGGGCCACCGGGGAGCTGTTTTTT. This translates into CASSSWTSGWATGELFF.

The genes are TRBV5-1 and TRBJ2-3; a weak D match, TRBD1 (6 bases). The CDR3 sequence is 13 residues long. Trimming removed 6 bases from V and 6 bases from J, with 14 bases in between. Germline assignment: CDR1 SGHRS and CDR2 YFSETQ. The CDR3 region has the DNA TGCGCCAGCACGGCAGGGGCTCCCGATACGCAGTATTTT. It specifies CASTAGAPDTQYF.

The rearrangement joins TRBV5-1 to TRBJ2-6; D call uncertain. Trimming stripped 1 base from V and 0 bases from J, with 11 bases between. CDR1 and CDR2 from the germline V gene are SGHRS and YFSETQ. The CDR3 covers 17 residues. CDR3 region: CASSLPASSSGANVLTF. The CDR3 DNA reads as TGCGCCAGCAGCTTGCCAGCCTCCAGCTCTGGGGCCAACGTCCTGACTTTC.

The rearrangement joins TRBV7-3 to TRBJ2-3; no firm D call. This CDR3 contains 13 residues. Germline V gene lookup returns CDR1 SGHTA and CDR2 FQGTGA. V was trimmed by 3 bases and J by 1 base, leaving 5 bases between them. CDR3 bases: TGTGCCAGCAGCTTGGGTGGCACAGATACGCAGTATTTT. This encodes CASSLGGTDTQYF.

The chain links TRBV5-4 to TRBJ2-2, with no clear D. CDR3 length: 15 amino acids. Germline V gene lookup returns CDR1 SGHNT and CDR2 YYREEE (reference sequence). Deletions cut 0 bases from V and 3 bases from J, with 9 bases between. CDR3 coding DNA: TGTGCCAGCAGCTTGGCCGTGAAAGACACCGGGGAGCTGTTTTTT. It encodes CASSLAVKDTGELFF.

The chain employs TRBV11-2 and TRBJ2-3, with no clear D. Germline CDR1 reads SGHAT; CDR2 reads FQNNGV. The CDR3 is made up of 16 amino acids. The V and J ends lost 3 bases and 0 bases respectively, with 13 bases between them. The CDR3 coding sequence is TGTGCCAGCAGCTTCATTAGTTTCCCGAGCACAGATACGCAGTATTTT. This codes for CASSFISFPSTDTQYF.

V gene TRBV19 combines with J gene TRBJ2-1, with D possibly being TRBD1 (5 bases). The CDR3 is 13 amino acids. V was pared by 4 bases and J by 7 bases, with 11 bases between. The germline CDR1 and CDR2 sequences are LNHDA and SQIVND (reference sequence). The CDR3 here is CASSSQGRNEQFF. DNA of the CDR3: TGTGCCAGTAGTAGCCAGGGTCGAAATGAGCAGTTCTTC.

The chain's CDR3 is CASRVTGTTEAFF. The CDR3 region has the DNA TGTGCCAGCAGGGTAACAGGGACCACTGAAGCTTTCTTT. This chain connects TRBV6-1 to TRBJ1-1; perhaps TRBD1 as D (6 bases). The V end was cut by 6 bases, the J end by 4 bases, with 12 bases between. CDR1 is MNHNS, CDR2 SASEGT, per germline. There are 13 residues in the CDR3.

This chain connects TRBV7-2 to TRBJ2-7, with a possible D match to TRBD1 (5 bases). Germline loops: CDR1 SGHTA, CDR2 FQGNSA. This CDR3 has 15 amino acids. V lost 1 base, J lost 2 bases, and 12 bases lay in between. The CDR3: CASSLVPGQTYEQYF. In nucleotides, the CDR3 is TGTGCCAGCAGCTTAGTTCCAGGGCAGACCTACGAGCAGTACTTC.

V is TRBV5-1 and J is TRBJ1-2, with D perhaps TRBD1 (5 bases). Trimming took off 6 bases at V and 5 bases at J, with 14 bases between the two ends. The CDR3 sequence is 13 residues long. In germline, CDR1 is SGHRS, CDR2 YFSETQ. CDR3 sequence (DNA): TGCGCCAGCAAAAATGGGGCAGATTATGGCTACACCTTC. Translated, it gives CASKNGADYGYTF.

In nucleotides, the CDR3 is TGTGCCAGTAGAGACCGCGGCACAGATACGCAGTATTTT. This codes for CASRDRGTDTQYF. J is TRBJ2-3 and V is TRBV19; D is uncertain. The CDR3 length is 13 residues. The germline CDR1 and CDR2 sequences are LNHDA and SQIVND (reference sequence). V lost 6 bases, J lost 1 base, and 8 bases lay in between. The full variable domain, its missing parts supplied by reference TRBV19 and TRBJ2-3, is DGGITQSPKYLFRKEGQNVTLSCEQNLNHDAMYWYRQDPGQGLRLIYYSQIVNDFQKGDIAEGYSVSREKKESFPLTVTSAQKNPTAFYLCASRDRGTDTQYFGPGTRLTVL.